These T cell receptor beta chains were read from a single sample in a study of blood T cell repertoires in COVID-19. The method was immunoSEQ multiplex PCR; TCRdb's version includes in-frame clones alone and lacks a portion of them. The table has hundreds of thousands of clones, 70% to 90% seen once; the top ten hold approximately 12%. The sequencing sample was made of peripheral blood. The receptors were gathered from a woman aged 18-29 years who had recovered from COVID-19. CDR3s include the opening cysteine and the closing phenylalanine or tryptophan. A D gene is named only where the DNA matches it firmly. A clone size is listed for some rows: how often the clone was seen (once, few, many), or a class if it is expanded.

>15|.|TRBV7-9|.|TRBJ2-2
TGTGCCAGCAGCTGGGGAGGGGGAAACACCGGGGAGCTGTTTTTT
CASSWGGGNTGELFF
>15|.|TRBV11-2|.|TRBJ2-1
TGTGCCAGCAGCTTAGCCCAGGGCACCTACAATGAGCAGTTCTTC
CASSLAQGTYNEQFF
>13|TRBD1|TRBV5-6|.|TRBJ1-2
TGTGCCAGCAGCCAGGACAGGGCCTATGGCTACACCTTC
CASSQDRAYGYTF
>17|.|TRBV6-2/TRBV6-3|once|TRBJ2-1
TGTGCCAGCAGTTACCCTGCAGACAGGAGCTCCTACAATGAGCAGTTCTTC
CASSYPADRSSYNEQFF
>14|.|TRBV2|few|TRBJ1-1
TGTGCCAGCAAAGAAGGACGGGAGAACACTGAAGCTTTCTTT
CASKEGRENTEAFF
>17|.|TRBV7-2|few|TRBJ2-5
TGTGCCAGCAGCTTACCGGTTGAAGTTGACCTAGAAGAGACCCAGTACTTC
CASSLPVEVDLEETQYF
>14|TRBD2|TRBV7-9|.|TRBJ2-5
TGTGCCAGCAGCTTAGTTGGTAGCGGGCCGCTCCAGTACTTC
CASSLVGSGPLQYF
>16|.|TRBV23-1|.|TRBJ2-1
TGCGCCAGCAGTCAATCACCAGACAGAGAATACAATGAGCAGTTCTTC
CASSQSPDREYNEQFF
>15|TRBD1|TRBV23-1|.|TRBJ1-5
TGCGCCAGCAGTCTCCGGGACAGGGATTCTCAGCCCCAGCATTTT
CASSLRDRDSQPQHF
>14|TRBD1|TRBV4-2|.|TRBJ1-2
TGTGCCAGCAGCCCGGGACAGGGAGGATATGGCTACACCTTC
CASSPGQGGYGYTF